Below are 8 T cell receptor beta chains sequenced from a single sample in a study of patients and donors after allogeneic stem cell transplantation. A single record per CDR3 protein comes from TCRdb applying MiXCR to the RT-PCR reads. Among about 230,000 distinct CDR3 sequences listed, 11% to 15% were seen once. The specimen was blood, either unsorted or a sorted T cell fraction (not recorded which). Receptor source: a human donor who was either an allogeneic HSCT recipient or a stem cell or donor lymphocyte infusion donor (not recorded which). It is not recorded whose cells these are; they may come from a transplant donor.

This clonotype was observed a handful of times. The chain joins TRBV19 to TRBJ2-7; the D is unclear. V was pared by 0 bases and J by 6 bases, with 9 bases between. Germline-derived CDR1 and CDR2 are LNHDA and SQIVND (reference sequence). The CDR3 is 13 amino acids. CDR3 bases: TGTGCCAGTAGTATAGATCGCTCCAGCGAGCAGTACTTC. It codes for CASSIDRSSEQYF.

This chain links TRBV6-5 with TRBJ2-7, with 10 nucleotides matching TRBD2. V lost 6 bases to trimming and J lost 5 bases; unmatched junction nucleotides: 7. The germline CDR1 and CDR2 sequences are MNHEY and SVGAGI. CDR3 length: 14 amino acids. The CDR3 DNA sequence: TGTGCCAGCAGGCTAAGCGGGAGGGCCCACGAGCAGTACTTC. The encoded protein is CASRLSGRAHEQYF.

This clonotype was seen many times. This chain connects TRBV11-2 to TRBJ2-2; D possibly corresponds to TRBD2 (5 bases). Trimming took 3 bases from V and 5 from J, leaving 10 bases between them. CDR1 and CDR2 (germline): SGHAT, FQNNGV. The CDR3 extends over 14 amino acids. The CDR3 spells CASSFSRVTGELFF. The DNA for the CDR3 is TGTGCCAGCAGCTTCTCGCGGGTAACCGGGGAGCTGTTTTTT.

This clonotype showed up just a few times. The chain combines TRBV7-2 with TRBJ1-5; TRBD1 aligns across 9 bases. The CDR3 spans 16 residues. Germline-derived CDR1 and CDR2 are SGHTA and FQGNSA. V trimming: 4 bases; J trimming: 6 bases; junction bases outside the gene matches: 10. The CDR3 bases are TGTGCCAGCAGCTGGACCGGGACAGGGCTCGGTCAGCCCCAGCATTTT. It codes for CASSWTGTGLGQPQHF.

This clonotype was seen only a few times. CDR3 loop: CASSQSRQGGEQFF. The CDR3 DNA is TGTGCCAGCAGCCAATCCCGACAGGGAGGTGAGCAGTTCTTC. The chain joins TRBV4-2 to TRBJ2-1, with D possibly matching TRBD1 (7 bases). Deletions cut 2 bases from V and 9 bases from J, with 14 bases between. In germline, CDR1 is LGHNA, CDR2 YNFKEQ. The CDR3 is 14 amino acids.

This clonotype was observed once. The rearrangement joins TRBV2 to TRBJ2-5, with D perhaps matching TRBD2 (5 bases). CDR1 and CDR2 from the germline V gene are SNHLY and FYNNEI. V was clipped by 6 bases and J by 2 bases, with 16 bases between them. There are 15 residues in the CDR3. In DNA, the CDR3 is TGTGCCAGCAGCGCTCGGGGTGTTTTACAAGAGACCCAGTACTTC. Protein: CASSARGVLQETQYF.

This clonotype was detected many times. The chain joins TRBV6-5 to TRBJ2-1; possibly TRBD2 for D (7 bases). Germline loops: CDR1 MNHEY, CDR2 SVGAGI. Trimming removed 3 bases from V and 10 bases from J, with 16 bases in between. The CDR3 sequence is 14 residues long. The CDR3 is CASSYIGGVSEQFF. CDR3 coding DNA: TGTGCCAGCAGTTATATAGGGGGGGTATCAGAGCAGTTCTTC.

The V and J genes are TRBV6-2 or TRBV6-3 and TRBJ1-6; D is ambiguous. The CDR3 loop spans 14 amino acids. Looked up from germline, CDR1 is MNHEY and CDR2 is SVGEGT. Trimming took off 3 bases at V and 8 bases at J, with 11 bases between the two ends. CDR3 nucleotides: TGTGCCAGCAGTTATCATCGAATTGATTCACCCCTCCACTTT. Translating it yields CASSYHRIDSPLHF.